The 23 T cell receptor beta chains below come from one sample, sequenced in a study of T cells of healthy individuals. MiXCR, run by TCRdb on the 5' RACE reads, gives a single entry per CDR3 protein. The data contain about 53,000 distinct CDR3 sequences, about 15% of them singletons. The receptors come from a human donor in good health.

The chain combines TRBV20-1 with TRBJ2-5; D uncertain. Between the trimmed V and J ends, which lost 1 base and 3 bases, there was a span of 9 bases. The CDR3 sequence is 13 residues long. CDR1 is DFQATT, CDR2 SNEGSKA, per germline (reference sequence). CDR3 region: CSARGSEKETQYF. The CDR3, as DNA: TGCAGTGCTAGAGGCTCGGAGAAAGAGACCCAGTACTTC.

CDR3 DNA sequence: TGTGCCAGCAGTCGTCTAGCGGGGGCCGAGTTCTTC. This translates into CASSRLAGAEFF. The V and J genes are TRBV6-2 or TRBV6-3 and TRBJ2-1; 10 bases fit TRBD2. Germline lookup yields CDR1 MNHEY and CDR2 SVGEGT. V lost 5 bases, J lost 14 bases, and 6 bases stayed unmatched. This CDR3 comprises 12 residues.

The rearrangement joins TRBV20-1 to TRBJ2-3; D is undetermined. This CDR3 is built from 13 residues. V lost 8 bases to trimming and J lost 0 bases, with 12 bases between them. Germline CDR1 is DFQATT and CDR2 is SNEGSKA (reference sequence). DNA for the CDR3: TGCAGTTTGTTAGGGTCTAGCACAGATACGCAGTATTTT. This gives the protein CSLLGSSTDTQYF.

The chain links TRBV5-1 to TRBJ2-7, with TRBD1 identical over 9 bases. This CDR3 is built from 15 residues. Germline loops: CDR1 SGHRS, CDR2 YFSETQ. J gave up 3 bases and V 4 bases, and 8 bases lay outside the gene matches. This chain's CDR3 is CASSIGDRAHYEQYF. The CDR3 DNA reads TGCGCCAGCAGCATAGGGGACAGGGCCCACTACGAGCAGTACTTC.

The sample holds a few counts of this clonotype. The chain links TRBV7-9 to TRBJ2-5; TRBD1 aligns across 8 bases. There are 15 residues in the CDR3. J was trimmed by 4 bases and V by 5 bases; bases with no gene match: 9. Germline CDR1 SEHNR, CDR2 FQNEAQ (reference sequence). This chain's CDR3 is CASSPGQGGRETQYF. DNA of the CDR3: TGTGCCAGCAGCCCAGGACAGGGCGGTCGAGAGACCCAGTACTTC.

Here the CDR3 DNA reads TGTGCCAGCAGCCAAGAAAGGCTAGCGGGAGGGGAGCAGTTCTTC. Residues: CASSQERLAGGEQFF. This rearrangement joins TRBV3-1 to TRBJ2-1; 12 bases are shared with TRBD2. The V and J ends lost 0 bases and 10 bases, in that order; junction bases with no gene match: 4. CDR3 size: 15 residues. Germline loops: CDR1 LGHDT, CDR2 YNNKEL (reference sequence).

This clonotype has a count of ten or more. V usage is TRBV12-3 or TRBV12-4 and J usage is TRBJ2-3; D is possibly TRBD2 (7 bases). V lost 4 bases and J 14 bases, leaving 19 bases between the germline ends. CDR3 length: 13 amino acids. The CDR3 DNA follows: TGTGCCAGCAGTTCACTACACAGGGAGGGAAGGTATTTT. This gives the protein CASSSLHREGRYF.

The V call is TRBV29-1, the J call TRBJ2-7; 9 nucleotides match TRBD1. CDR1 is SQVTM, CDR2 ANQGSEA, per germline. The CDR3 totals 13 residues. V trimming: 6 bases; J trimming: 4 bases; junction bases outside the gene matches: 7. CDR3 bases: TGCAGCGTCGCCGGGACAGGGATATACGAGCAGTACTTC. It specifies CSVAGTGIYEQYF.

The CDR3 loop reads CAWSVPTGTQETQYF. The DNA for the CDR3 is TGTGCCTGGAGTGTTCCGACAGGAACGCAAGAGACCCAGTACTTC. The chain carries TRBV30 and TRBJ2-5; tentatively, D is TRBD1 (6 bases). CDR1 GTSNPN and CDR2 SVGIG come from the germline V gene (reference sequence). V was trimmed by 0 bases and J by 2 bases, leaving 13 bases between them. The CDR3 has 15 residues.

In this sample, this clonotype turned up a few times. V usage is TRBV20-1 and J usage is TRBJ2-7; D is possibly TRBD1 (6 bases). Trimming took 5 bases from V and 0 from J, leaving 14 bases between them. The CDR3 is made up of 14 amino acids. The V gene's germline CDR1 is DFQATT and CDR2 SNEGSKA (reference sequence). Here the CDR3 reads CSALDRTSSYEQYF. The DNA of the CDR3 is TGCAGTGCTCTTGACAGGACCTCCTCCTACGAGCAGTACTTC.

V is TRBV7-2 and J is TRBJ2-3, with D possibly being TRBD2 (6 bases). The CDR3 sequence is 14 residues long. Between the trimmed V and J ends, which lost 4 bases and 4 bases, there was a span of 12 bases. The V gene's germline CDR1 is SGHTA and CDR2 FQGNSA. DNA of the CDR3: TGTGCCAGCAGCTCAACCGGGACTTCAGATACGCAGTATTTT. Translating it yields CASSSTGTSDTQYF.

This clonotype was recorded many times. The gene calls are TRBV6-1 and TRBJ2-3; TRBD2 aligns across 8 bases. The CDR3 length is 13 residues. The J segment lost 6 bases and the V segment lost 7 bases, leaving 6 bases of the junction unmatched. Germline CDR1 reads MNHNS; CDR2 reads SASEGT. CDR3 sequence: CASTGLAGDTQYF. The CDR3 coding sequence is TGTGCCAGCACCGGACTAGCAGGGGATACGCAGTATTTT.

The table lists this clonotype with many counts. The J gene is TRBJ1-6, the V gene TRBV20-1, with 7 bases matching TRBD1. Trimming removed 6 bases from V and 8 bases from J; junction bases left unmatched: 4. This CDR3 contains 12 residues. The germline gives CDR1 DFQATT, CDR2 SNEGSKA (reference sequence). CDR3 nucleotides: TGCAGTGCAAGCACAGGGGATTCACCCCTCCACTTT. The encoded protein is CSASTGDSPLHF.

J is TRBJ1-2 and V is TRBV5-6; 10 bases are shared with TRBD1. CDR1 and CDR2 (germline): SGHDT, YYEEEE. After removal of 0 bases from V and 6 bases from J, the junction contained 2 bases not matched to a gene. This CDR3 has 14 residues. CDR3 in DNA: TGTGCCAGCAGCTTGGTCGGGACAGGGGATGGCTACACCTTC. Translated: CASSLVGTGDGYTF.

This clonotype was observed a few times. The chain has TRBV7-2 and TRBJ2-2; D possibly corresponds to TRBD1 (5 bases). From germline, CDR1 is SGHTA and CDR2 FQGNSA. The CDR3 consists of 16 residues. V dropped 2 bases and J dropped 0 bases, with 10 bases sitting between them. For the CDR3, the DNA is TGTGCCAGCAGCTTAAGGGGCAGGGCGAACACCGGGGAGCTGTTTTTT. Protein product: CASSLRGRANTGELFF.

This clonotype has at least ten counts. The gene calls are TRBV7-2 and TRBJ1-1; the match to TRBD1 covers 9 bases. With 1 base clipped from V and 12 bases from J, the junction kept 9 bases outside the gene matches. This CDR3 spans 14 amino acids. Looked up from germline, CDR1 is SGHTA and CDR2 is FQGNSA. CDR3: CASSLGGGQGGSFF. The CDR3, as DNA: TGTGCCAGCAGCTTAGGAGGGGGACAGGGCGGATCTTTCTTT.

This clonotype was recorded a few times. The rearrangement joins TRBV7-2 to TRBJ2-5; D is unresolved. The germline V and J ends were trimmed by 1 base and 2 bases, with 14 bases remaining between them. The CDR3 contains 16 residues. Germline V gene lookup returns CDR1 SGHTA and CDR2 FQGNSA. The CDR3 loop reads CASSLGSREFQETQYF. The CDR3, as DNA: TGTGCCAGCAGCTTAGGGAGCCGAGAGTTTCAAGAGACCCAGTACTTC.

The DNA of the CDR3 is TGTGCCAGCAGTTCACAGGCCGCAACTAATGAAAAACTGTTTTTT. Residues: CASSSQAATNEKLFF. V usage is TRBV7-2 and J usage is TRBJ1-4, with D possibly being TRBD1 (5 bases). Trimming left V 6 bases short and J 0 bases short, with 11 bases between. Germline values: CDR1 SGHTA, CDR2 FQGNSA. This CDR3 comprises 15 residues.

This clonotype was counted between two and nine times. The V gene is TRBV10-3, the J gene TRBJ1-1; D not certain. The CDR3 length is 12 residues. Germline lookup yields CDR1 ENHRY and CDR2 SYGVKD. Trimming cost V 9 bases and J 0 bases, with 8 bases left between them. The CDR3 DNA follows: TGTGCCATTAAAACATTGAACACTGAAGCTTTCTTT. Translating gives CAIKTLNTEAFF.

This clonotype was found many times. This chain links TRBV18 with TRBJ2-7; 10 positions agree with TRBD2. CDR1 KGHSH and CDR2 LQKENI come from the germline V gene. V shed 3 bases, J shed 5 bases, and the junction held 7 bases outside the gene matches. The CDR3 is 15 amino acids. This CDR3 reads CASSPTVAGGNEQYF. In DNA form, the CDR3 reads TGTGCCAGCTCACCCACGGTAGCGGGAGGCAACGAGCAGTACTTC. Using reference TRBV18 and TRBJ2-7 for the parts outside the CDR3, the full variable domain is NAGVMQNPRHLVRRRGQEARLRCSPMKGHSHVYWYRQLPEEGLKFMVYLQKENIIDESGMPKERFSAEFPKEGPSILRIQQVVRGDSAAYFCASSPTVAGGNEQYFGPGTRLTVT.

The J gene is TRBJ2-3, the V gene TRBV4-3; TRBD2 matches 12 bases. The junction had 7 bases not matched to a gene; V was cut back by 1 base and J by 2 bases. CDR1 and CDR2 (germline): LGHNA, YSLEER. The length of the CDR3 is 18 residues. CDR3 residues: CASSQGLAGESDTDTQYF. The CDR3 DNA reads as TGCGCCAGCAGCCAAGGACTAGCGGGGGAATCTGACACAGATACGCAGTATTTT.

This clonotype showed up many times. This chain joins TRBV29-1 and TRBJ2-1; 7 bases agree with TRBD1. Germline V gene sequence: CDR1 SQVTM, CDR2 ANQGSEA. Trimming removed 6 bases from V and 7 bases from J; junction bases left unmatched: 3. The CDR3 has 11 amino acids. CDR3 coding DNA: TGCAGCGTGCCGACAGGGAATGAGCAGTTCTTC. Protein: CSVPTGNEQFF.

The CDR3 sequence is CASLPQTSTDTQYF. CDR3 DNA: TGTGCCAGCCTCCCACAGACGAGCACAGATACGCAGTATTTT. The chain recombines TRBV11-1 with TRBJ2-3; D call uncertain. This CDR3 is built from 14 residues. Trimming removed 8 bases at V and 0 bases at J, with 12 bases between. In germline, CDR1 is SGHAT, CDR2 FQDESV (reference sequence).